One and the same sample provided the 4 T cell receptor beta chains below, sequenced in a study of T-cell memory formation after mild COVID-19. TCRdb passed the 5' RACE reads through MiXCR, listing each CDR3 protein once. The profile covers 250,000 to 300,000 distinct CDR3 sequences, with 15% to 20% appearing a single time and about a fifth taken by the ten largest. Material: PBMCs or a T cell subset sorted from them (not recorded which). The receptors come from a man younger than 30 who had mild COVID-19 (a few samples of this study predate the infection). Cell type and time point are not known.

V is TRBV5-1 and J is TRBJ1-4; a weak D match, TRBD1 (5 bases). CDR1 and CDR2 (germline): SGHRS, YFSETQ. The V and J ends lost 4 bases and 6 bases respectively, with 16 bases between them. CDR3 length equals 15 residues. The CDR3 loop reads CASSATGTSDEKLFF. The DNA of the CDR3 is TGCGCCAGCAGCGCGACCGGGACCTCCGATGAAAAACTGTTTTTT.

The sample holds a few counts of this clonotype. The chain couples TRBV10-3 to TRBJ2-2, with 15 bases that match TRBD2. The CDR3 sequence is 17 residues long. CDR1 is ENHRY, CDR2 SYGVKD, per germline. After removal of 6 bases from V and 2 bases from J, the junction contained 4 bases not matched to a gene. The CDR3 bases are TGTGCCATCAGGGGGACTAGCGGGGGGAAAAACACCGGGGAGCTGTTTTTT. Translated, it gives CAIRGTSGGKNTGELFF.

J is TRBJ2-3 and V is TRBV4-3; TRBD1 aligns across 7 bases. CDR1 and CDR2 (germline): LGHNA, YSLEER. The CDR3 consists of 14 residues. With V trimmed by 0 bases and J by 6 bases, 3 bases remained unmatched. In nucleotides, the CDR3 is TGCGCCAGCAGCCAAGATGGACAGGTGGATACGCAGTATTTT. Translated, it gives CASSQDGQVDTQYF.

The gene calls are TRBV5-1 and TRBJ2-5, with 8 bases aligning to TRBD1. Germline V lookup: CDR1 SGHRS, CDR2 YFSETQ. The CDR3 covers 14 residues. With V trimmed by 6 bases and J by 4 bases, 8 bases remained unmatched. The CDR3 coding sequence is TGCGCCAGCACCATGACAGGGGCTGCAGAGACCCAGTACTTC. Translation: CASTMTGAAETQYF.